Listed below are T cell receptor delta chains from one sample, sequenced in a study of fetal and pediatric gammadelta thymocytes. TCRdb re-called clones from the reads using CATT. The table has about 2,200 delta-chain clones, approximately 26% seen once. Sequences were obtained from non-Vgamma9Vdelta2 gamma-delta T cells from the thymus. All receptors derive from a child who underwent cardiac surgery and was recorded as healthy. Each CDR3 is given with its conserved first and last residue. Fields, in order: clone size, J gene, D gene, V gene, CDR3 DNA, CDR3 protein. A D gene is named only where the DNA matches it firmly. Some rows mark clone size as missing; the rest say once, few, many or name a class of expanded clone.

abundance: medium-sized
j_gene: TRDJ1
d_gene: TRDD3
v_gene: TRDV1
CDR3nt: TGTGCTCTTGGGAACAGCCTCCCGGGCCTGGGGGATACGGAGTTCGATAAACTCATCTTT
CDR3aa: CALGNSLPGLGDTEFDKLIF

abundance: medium-sized
j_gene: TRDJ1
d_gene: TRDD2
v_gene: TRDV1
CDR3nt: TGTGCTCTTGGGGAAGAACTCATTCCTACAAGGGGCCTGTACACCGATAAACTCATCTTT
CDR3aa: CALGEELIPTRGLYTDKLIF

abundance: NA
j_gene: TRDJ1
d_gene: NA
v_gene: TRDV2
CDR3nt: TGTGCCTGTGACACCGGTCCTCTTTACGCTCCCGTACTGGTTCTGTACACCGATAAACTCATCTTT
CDR3aa: CACDTGPLYAPVLVLYTDKLIF

abundance: NA
j_gene: TRDJ1
d_gene: NA
v_gene: TRDV1
CDR3nt: TGTGCTCTTGGGGAACTAATCCTTCCTACGAAGGGTCTACTGGGGGGTGTATACACCGATAAACTCATCTTT
CDR3aa: CALGELILPTKGLLGGVYTDKLIF

abundance: NA
j_gene: TRDJ1
d_gene: TRDD3
v_gene: TRDV1
CDR3nt: TGTGCTCTTGGGGAACCGCCCCCTCATGGACGTTGGGGGATTTACACCGATAAACTCATCTTT
CDR3aa: CALGEPPPHGRWGIYTDKLIF

abundance: few
j_gene: TRDJ1
d_gene: TRDD3
v_gene: TRDV1
CDR3nt: TGTGCTCTTGGGGAACTTAAGGGTCATTACCCCTGGGGGAACACCGATAAACTCATCTTT
CDR3aa: CALGELKGHYPWGNTDKLIF

abundance: medium-sized
j_gene: TRDJ4
d_gene: TRDD3
v_gene: TRDV1
CDR3nt: TGTGCTCTTGGGGAAAACGAAGGGTGGGGGATACATTCCCTGATCTTT
CDR3aa: CALGENEGWGIHSLIF

abundance: few
j_gene: TRDJ1
d_gene: NA
v_gene: TRDV1
CDR3nt: TGTGCTCTTGGGGAACCCTCGCGACCTTCCTACCCTCCTACTGGGGGCCTTAATCTTTTTTACACCGATAAACTCATCTTT
CDR3aa: CALGEPSRPSYPPTGGLNLFYTDKLIF

abundance: medium-sized
j_gene: TRDJ2
d_gene: NA
v_gene: TRDV1
CDR3nt: TGTGCTCTTGGGGAACCTTTTCCGAACGGGGTTTTGACAGCACAACTCTTCTTT
CDR3aa: CALGEPFPNGVLTAQLFF

abundance: medium-sized
j_gene: TRDJ1
d_gene: NA
v_gene: TRDV1
CDR3nt: TGTGCTCTTGGGGAACCCTCCTACGCCTACTGGGGAAGCGATAAACTCATCTTT
CDR3aa: CALGEPSYAYWGSDKLIF

abundance: medium-sized
j_gene: TRDJ1
d_gene: NA
v_gene: TRDV3
CDR3nt: TGTGCCCGACTGGGCTACGGTGGGAGAGGGACCAAACTCATCTTT
CDR3aa: CARLGYGGRGTKLIF

abundance: few
j_gene: TRDJ3
d_gene: TRDD3
v_gene: TRDV1
CDR3nt: TGTGCTCTTGGGGACCAGCATTACTGGGGGATACATTACCCCTGGGACACCCGACAGATGTTTTTC
CDR3aa: CALGDQHYWGIHYPWDTRQMFF

abundance: NA
j_gene: TRDJ1
d_gene: TRDD3
v_gene: TRDV1
CDR3nt: TGTGCTCTAACTTTCCTGGGGGATACAGGCGATAAACTCATCTTT
CDR3aa: CALTFLGDTGDKLIF

abundance: NA
j_gene: TRDJ1
d_gene: NA
v_gene: TRDV1
CDR3nt: TGTGCTCTTGGGGAACTAGCCTTTATGGGGGTCCCCAGGTACACCGATAAACTCATCTTT
CDR3aa: CALGELAFMGVPRYTDKLIF

abundance: large
j_gene: TRDJ1
d_gene: TRDD3
v_gene: TRDV1
CDR3nt: TGTGCTCTTGGGGAACTTCGCTTCCCCCCCAGGTATCTGGGGGATACGTGGTACACCGATAAACTCATCTTT
CDR3aa: CALGELRFPPRYLGDTWYTDKLIF

abundance: few
j_gene: TRDJ1
d_gene: TRDD3
v_gene: TRDV1
CDR3nt: TGTGCTCTTGGGGGCCTCCCCGATCTTCCGCCTACTGGGGGATATTGGGGCGATAAACTCATCTTT
CDR3aa: CALGGLPDLPPTGGYWGDKLIF

abundance: medium-sized
j_gene: TRDJ2
d_gene: TRDD3
v_gene: TRDV3
CDR3nt: TGTGCCTTTAGCTTGGCTACTGATCTGGGGGATCCTTCAGCTTTGACAGCACAACTCTTCTTT
CDR3aa: CAFSLATDLGDPSALTAQLFF

abundance: NA
j_gene: TRDJ1
d_gene: TRDD3
v_gene: TRDV1
CDR3nt: TGTGCTCTTGGGGAAGTACGACTCCTGGGGGATACTAGGGGAGGTACCGATAAACTCATCTTT
CDR3aa: CALGEVRLLGDTRGGTDKLIF

abundance: NA
j_gene: TRDJ1
d_gene: TRDD3
v_gene: TRDV3
CDR3nt: TGTGCCTTTATTGGTAGAGGCCTACTGGGGACTCCATCGACCGATAAACTCATCTTT
CDR3aa: CAFIGRGLLGTPSTDKLIF

abundance: medium-sized
j_gene: TRDJ1
d_gene: TRDD2
v_gene: TRAV38-2/DV8
CDR3nt: TGTGCTGGCCGCCTTCCTACCCGCTTTACTGGGGACCCCACCGATAAACTCATCTTT
CDR3aa: CAGRLPTRFTGDPTDKLIF

abundance: few
j_gene: TRDJ1
d_gene: TRDD3
v_gene: TRDV1
CDR3nt: TGTGCTCTTGGGGAAAGTTTACAACTTCGGTGGGAGTCTACTGGGGGATACACCACCCAATACACCGATAAACTCATCTTT
CDR3aa: CALGESLQLRWESTGGYTTQYTDKLIF

abundance: large
j_gene: TRDJ1
d_gene: TRDD3
v_gene: TRAV38-2/DV8
CDR3nt: TGTGCTTATAGGAGCGCGACTCCCCGAATCTGGGGGATACTCCATACCGATAAACTCATCTTT
CDR3aa: CAYRSATPRIWGILHTDKLIF

abundance: medium-sized
j_gene: TRDJ1
d_gene: TRDD3
v_gene: TRDV1
CDR3nt: TGTGCTCTTGGGGAACTAACCCCATGGCCTTCGGTGGGGGATACCTACACCGATAAACTCATCTTT
CDR3aa: CALGELTPWPSVGDTYTDKLIF

abundance: NA
j_gene: TRDJ1
d_gene: TRDD3
v_gene: TRDV1
CDR3nt: TGTGCTCTTGGGGTACTGGGGGATACGCCCGATAAACTCATCTTT
CDR3aa: CALGVLGDTPDKLIF

abundance: few
j_gene: TRDJ1
d_gene: NA
v_gene: TRDV1
CDR3nt: TGTGCTCTTGGGGAATTACCTACGAGGGGAGACCGTCGGTACACCGATAAACTCATCTTT
CDR3aa: CALGELPTRGDRRYTDKLIF

abundance: few
j_gene: TRDJ1
d_gene: TRDD3
v_gene: TRDV1
CDR3nt: TGTGCTCTTGGGGAACTAGGGGCTTCCTACGCCGGCCTGGGGGATACGACCCACACCGATAAACTCATCTTT
CDR3aa: CALGELGASYAGLGDTTHTDKLIF

abundance: few
j_gene: TRDJ1
d_gene: NA
v_gene: TRDV1
CDR3nt: TGTGCTCTTGGGGACTCCTACCCAGTTAGACCGACGTCCACACTCATCTTT
CDR3aa: CALGDSYPVRPTSTLIF

abundance: medium-sized
j_gene: TRDJ1
d_gene: TRDD3
v_gene: TRAV38-2/DV8
CDR3nt: TGTGCTTATAGGAGCAGGTCCTGGACTGGGGGGCCCTCGTACACCGATAAACTCATCTTT
CDR3aa: CAYRSRSWTGGPSYTDKLIF

abundance: medium-sized
j_gene: TRDJ1
d_gene: TRDD2
v_gene: TRDV1
CDR3nt: TGTGCTCTTGGGGTCCGCCTTCCTACCTCCTTCGGTCCGGACAACAAGAAACTCATCTTT
CDR3aa: CALGVRLPTSFGPDNKKLIF

abundance: NA
j_gene: TRDJ1
d_gene: NA
v_gene: TRDV1
CDR3nt: TGTGCTCTTGGGGAGACAGGGACGTCGGGGGTGGGGGCCATCTATAAACTCATCTTT
CDR3aa: CALGETGTSGVGAIYKLIF

abundance: NA
j_gene: TRDJ1
d_gene: TRDD3
v_gene: TRDV1
CDR3nt: TGTGCTCTTGGGGAACGGGGATCTTCCCTACGGCGGGGGATACACGATAAACTTATCTTT
CDR3aa: CALGERGSSLRRGIHDKLIF

abundance: NA
j_gene: TRDJ1
d_gene: TRDD3
v_gene: TRDV1
CDR3nt: TGTGCTCTTGGGTTCCCTCCCGCTGGGGGTCCAAGCACCGTTAAACTCATCTTT
CDR3aa: CALGFPPAGGPSTVKLIF

abundance: NA
j_gene: TRDJ1
d_gene: NA
v_gene: TRDV1
CDR3nt: TGTGCTCTTGGGGAACGAGGTCCTACGCCCCCCCCTCACCAGTACACCGATAAACTCATCTTT
CDR3aa: CALGERGPTPPPHQYTDKLIF

abundance: medium-sized
j_gene: TRDJ1
d_gene: TRDD3
v_gene: TRDV1
CDR3nt: TGTGCTCTTGGGGAAGTACTGGGGGATACTGGGACCGATAAACTCATCTTT
CDR3aa: CALGEVLGDTGTDKLIF

abundance: NA
j_gene: TRDJ1
d_gene: NA
v_gene: TRDV1
CDR3nt: TGTGCTCTTGGGTCTTCCCGGGAGAACTGGGAGCACAACACACTCATCTTT
CDR3aa: CALGSSRENWEHNTLIF

abundance: large
j_gene: TRDJ1
d_gene: NA
v_gene: TRDV1
CDR3nt: TGTGCTCTTGGGGAACTACCGCTCCGATTCCTTACTGGTGGGCTCCCGGATAAACTCATCTTT
CDR3aa: CALGELPLRFLTGGLPDKLIF

abundance: few
j_gene: TRDJ1
d_gene: NA
v_gene: TRDV1
CDR3nt: TGTGCTCTTGGGGAACTAATCCTCCTACGGCGGATACTGGGGCCCCGAAAACTCATCTTT
CDR3aa: CALGELILLRRILGPRKLIF

abundance: NA
j_gene: TRDJ1
d_gene: TRDD3
v_gene: TRDV1
CDR3nt: TGTGCTCTTGGAGAACTGATCCCTACCGCCCACTCTGGGGGATACACCGATAAACTCATCTTT
CDR3aa: CALGELIPTAHSGGYTDKLIF

abundance: once
j_gene: TRDJ1
d_gene: NA
v_gene: TRDV1
CDR3nt: TGTGCTCTTGGGGCCTACCGTGGCTTCTACACCCATAAACTCATCTTT
CDR3aa: CALGAYRGFYTHKLIF

abundance: few
j_gene: TRDJ1
d_gene: NA
v_gene: TRDV1
CDR3nt: TGTGCTCTTGGGGAACGAGTCCACCGGGGGTCGGACACCGATAAACTCATCTTT
CDR3aa: CALGERVHRGSDTDKLIF

abundance: few
j_gene: TRDJ1
d_gene: NA
v_gene: TRDV1
CDR3nt: TGTGCTCTTCGGGAATTCAGCTCTGGCCATTGGGTTTCAAACACCGATAAACTCATCTTT
CDR3aa: CALREFSSGHWVSNTDKLIF

abundance: medium-sized
j_gene: TRDJ1
d_gene: TRDD3
v_gene: TRDV1
CDR3nt: TGTGCTCTTGGGGAACTGCGACCCTCCCCTACGCGGGATACTGAGGGTGGCGATAAACTCATCTTT
CDR3aa: CALGELRPSPTRDTEGGDKLIF

abundance: NA
j_gene: TRDJ1
d_gene: TRDD3
v_gene: TRDV1
CDR3nt: TGTGCTCTTGGGGAACCCCCAAGGTCCCGTGAAAGGGTACTGGGGGATACGGACACCGATAAACTCATCTTT
CDR3aa: CALGEPPRSRERVLGDTDTDKLIF

abundance: medium-sized
j_gene: TRDJ1
d_gene: NA
v_gene: TRDV1
CDR3nt: TGTGCTCTTGGGGCCCAAAATATGATTTCGATTCTTTCGACCGATAAACTCATCTTT
CDR3aa: CALGAQNMISILSTDKLIF

abundance: large
j_gene: TRDJ1
d_gene: NA
v_gene: TRDV1
CDR3nt: TGTGCTCTTGGGGAACCCCCCTCGGTTGATTCACGCATGGACACCGATAAACTCATCTTT
CDR3aa: CALGEPPSVDSRMDTDKLIF

abundance: medium-sized
j_gene: TRDJ1
d_gene: NA
v_gene: TRDV1
CDR3nt: TGTGCTCTTGGGGAACTACCCTTAACCCTCAACTCATCCCTTACTGCGATCACCGATAAACTCATCTTT
CDR3aa: CALGELPLTLNSSLTAITDKLIF

abundance: medium-sized
j_gene: TRDJ1
d_gene: NA
v_gene: TRDV1
CDR3nt: TGTGCTCTTGGGGCGCCTCACCTCCTTCCGCTAGGTCCTGGGGTTCTAACCGATAAACTCATCTTT
CDR3aa: CALGAPHLLPLGPGVLTDKLIF

abundance: large
j_gene: TRDJ1
d_gene: NA
v_gene: TRDV1
CDR3nt: TGTGCTCTTGGGTCCCACTCTTCCTCCGGTAAGGGGTTCCAAAGGGTGTACACCGATAAACTCATCTTT
CDR3aa: CALGSHSSSGKGFQRVYTDKLIF

abundance: few
j_gene: TRDJ1
d_gene: TRDD3
v_gene: TRDV1
CDR3nt: TGTGCTCTTGGGGACCTTTTCAGGGGGGTACTGGGGGATTACACCGATAAACTCATCTTT
CDR3aa: CALGDLFRGVLGDYTDKLIF

abundance: large
j_gene: TRDJ1
d_gene: TRDD3
v_gene: TRDV1
CDR3nt: TGTGCTCTTGGGGAACTCGGACCACCAGGGGGATGGGAGTACACCGATAAACTCATCTTT
CDR3aa: CALGELGPPGGWEYTDKLIF

abundance: medium-sized
j_gene: TRDJ1
d_gene: NA
v_gene: TRDV1
CDR3nt: TGTGCTCTTGGGGCGAGGTTTTACTGGGAAACCGATAAACTCATCTTT
CDR3aa: CALGARFYWETDKLIF

abundance: few
j_gene: TRDJ1
d_gene: NA
v_gene: TRDV1
CDR3nt: TGTGCTCTTGGGGAGCGTCCGTTACCTTCCTATGAGGGATACGCCCGATCTCTACAATCGTGGGATAAACTCATCTTT
CDR3aa: CALGERPLPSYEGYARSLQSWDKLIF

abundance: medium-sized
j_gene: TRDJ1
d_gene: NA
v_gene: TRDV1
CDR3nt: TGTGCTCTTGGGGAACTTAAAGTTAGACCCGACGGAGGCTACACCGATAAACTCATCTTT
CDR3aa: CALGELKVRPDGGYTDKLIF

abundance: medium-sized
j_gene: TRDJ1
d_gene: NA
v_gene: TRDV1
CDR3nt: TGTGCTCTTGGGGAACGACGGCTGATGGGGAGGACCGATAAACTCATCTTT
CDR3aa: CALGERRLMGRTDKLIF